This T cell receptor beta chain emerged from a study of T cell changes during pregnancy in multiple sclerosis. Germline values: CDR1 SNHLY, CDR2 FYNNEI. The ends were cut back, 7 bases at V and 5 bases at J, with 11 bases in the middle. The CDR3 length is 12 residues. Assay used: immunoSEQ multiplex PCR; TCRdb lists only in-frame clones, some missing. Of 80,000 to 95,000 clones listed, around 93% are singletons. The source of this sequence is a female donor in good health, enrolled as a control in a pregnancy study. The sequencing here drew on peripheral blood, taken in the third trimester of pregnancy. The rearrangement links TRBV2 to TRBJ2-5, with D possibly TRBD1 on 6 matching bases. Here the CDR3 DNA reads TGTGCCAGCAAGGCAGGGGCCGAGACCCAGTACTTC. Its protein is CASKAGAETQYF.